This T cell receptor beta chain comes out of a study of cytomegalovirus exposure and HLA in healthy donors. Libraries were prepared by immunoSEQ multiplex PCR; TCRdb keeps only in-frame clonotypes and omits some of them. This table holds about 110,000 clones, around 95% found once. Notes on this clone: Its antigen is still unknown.

Whole-study results and caveats: Per published reports, the classifier diagnosed cytomegalovirus status with high specificity and sensitivity.

The origin of this receptor is a woman between 18 and 30 years old in good health and CMV-seronegative. The sequencing sample was made of PBMCs.

For the CDR3, the DNA is TGTGCCAGCAGTGGGGAGGGACTAGAAGGAGAGACCCAGTACTTC. It translates to CASSGEGLEGETQYF. The gene calls are TRBV2 and TRBJ2-5, with 8 bases identical to TRBD2. The V segment lost 4 bases and the J segment 4 bases; nucleotides outside the gene matches: 8. The germline CDR1 and CDR2 sequences are SNHLY and FYNNEI. The CDR3 sequence is 15 residues long.